Each of the 11 T cell receptor beta chains below was sequenced from the same sample in a study of shared clonotypes between healthy human individuals. Sequenced by immunoSEQ multiplex PCR; TCRdb stores in-frame clones only, minus some. The sample has around 1.4 million clones, approximately 98.5% seen once. Material for sequencing was naive CD4+ T cells sorted from blood. Subset denoted: CD45RA+ positively selected. The source is a man aged 30 to 45 in good health.

In the case of this clone: Other nucleotide sequences in the sample specify the same CDR3. The chain couples TRBV5-4 to TRBJ2-2; 8 bases agree with TRBD1. This CDR3 has 15 residues. Germline V lookup: CDR1 SGHNT, CDR2 YYREEE (reference sequence). The V gene end was trimmed by 0 bases and the J gene end by 4 bases; junction bases not matched to a gene: 2. CDR3 DNA sequence: TGTGCCAGCAGCTTGGGACAGGGGAGCACCGGGGAGCTGTTTTTT. Protein product: CASSLGQGSTGELFF.

V is TRBV29-1 and J is TRBJ2-7, with 9 nucleotides matching TRBD2. Trimming at V came to 4 bases and at J to 5 bases, leaving 12 bases not matched to a gene. The CDR3 is 15 amino acids. CDR1 and CDR2 (germline): SQVTM, ANQGSEA. Here the CDR3 DNA reads TGCAGCGTTGTCTCAGGGCTAGCGGGACGACACGAGCAGTACTTC. Its translation: CSVVSGLAGRHEQYF.

The CDR3 DNA is TGTGCCAGCAGCCAGGGGGCCGGGACTAGCGGGAGTAGAAAGCAGTTCTTC. This translates into CASSQGAGTSGSRKQFF. V gene TRBV5-6 combines with J gene TRBJ2-1; 14 bases match TRBD2. J was trimmed by 11 bases and V by 4 bases; bases with no gene match: 14. Looked up from germline, CDR1 is SGHDT and CDR2 is YYEEEE. The CDR3 totals 17 residues.

The chain employs TRBV27 and TRBJ2-2; a possible D gene is TRBD1 (6 bases). This CDR3 comprises 14 residues. V was pared by 3 bases and J by 6 bases, with 11 bases between. The germline CDR1 and CDR2 sequences are MNHEY and SMNVEV (reference sequence). This chain's CDR3 is CASSFGQLAGELFF. In DNA, the CDR3 is TGTGCCAGCAGTTTCGGACAGTTAGCCGGGGAGCTGTTTTTT.

This rearrangement joins TRBV12-5 to TRBJ2-1; D might be TRBD1 (6 bases). Trimming stripped 6 bases from V and 4 bases from J, with 13 bases between. From germline, CDR1 is LGHNT and CDR2 FRNRAP. This CDR3 has 14 residues. This CDR3 is CASGSGTNYNEQFF. The DNA of the CDR3 is TGTGCTAGTGGATCCGGGACAAATTACAATGAGCAGTTCTTC.

This clone appeared a single time. This chain joins TRBV19 and TRBJ2-2, with D perhaps TRBD2 (6 bases). V was trimmed by 8 bases and J by 3 bases, leaving 13 bases between them. The CDR3 is 14 amino acids. Germline V gene sequence: CDR1 LNHDA, CDR2 SQIVND (reference sequence). The CDR3 nucleotides are TGTGCCAGTGGGGCAGGGAGGTACACCGGGGAGCTGTTTTTT. Translation gives CASGAGRYTGELFF.

The CDR3 is CASSLTLEAFF. For the CDR3, the DNA is TGTGCCAGCAGCCTTACTCTTGAAGCTTTCTTT. The chain carries TRBV7-2 and TRBJ1-1; D gene unclear. The ends were cut back, 5 bases at V and 7 bases at J, with 8 bases in the middle. The CDR3 is 11 residues long. The germline V gene has CDR1 SGHTA and CDR2 FQGNSA.

This chain connects TRBV9 to TRBJ2-3, with 10 bases matching TRBD2. J was trimmed by 0 bases and V by 0 bases; bases with no gene match: 13. Germline loops: CDR1 SGDLS, CDR2 YYNGEE. CDR3 length equals 20 residues. The CDR3 is CASSVGTSGVPTYSTDTQYF. The CDR3 DNA reads as TGTGCCAGCAGCGTAGGGACTAGCGGTGTCCCCACCTATAGCACAGATACGCAGTATTTT.

This chain uses TRBV5-1 with TRBJ2-7; TRBD1 matches at 8 bases. Germline CDR1 is SGHRS and CDR2 is YFSETQ. The V and J ends lost 4 bases and 6 bases, in that order; junction bases with no gene match: 9. The CDR3 covers 14 residues. CDR3 loop: CASSPGTGRSEQYF. As DNA, the CDR3 is TGCGCCAGCAGCCCCGGGACAGGTCGATCCGAGCAGTACTTC.

This chain connects TRBV7-9 to TRBJ1-2; D is perhaps TRBD1 (5 bases). V shed 0 bases and J shed 10 bases, with 18 bases lying between them. Germline-derived CDR1 and CDR2 are SEHNR and FQNEAQ (reference sequence). The CDR3 extends over 15 amino acids. The CDR3 sequence is CASSLAFPTDDFYTF. CDR3 sequence (DNA): TGTGCCAGCAGCTTAGCCTTCCCGACAGACGACTTCTACACCTTC.

The chain employs TRBV11-2 and TRBJ2-4; 10 bases map to TRBD1. V trimming: 5 bases; J trimming: 13 bases; junction bases outside the gene matches: 5. This CDR3 is built from 12 residues. Per the germline V gene, CDR1 is SGHAT and CDR2 is FQNNGV. The CDR3: CASSTAGQGQYF. CDR3 DNA sequence: TGTGCCAGCAGCACCGCGGGACAGGGGCAGTACTTC.